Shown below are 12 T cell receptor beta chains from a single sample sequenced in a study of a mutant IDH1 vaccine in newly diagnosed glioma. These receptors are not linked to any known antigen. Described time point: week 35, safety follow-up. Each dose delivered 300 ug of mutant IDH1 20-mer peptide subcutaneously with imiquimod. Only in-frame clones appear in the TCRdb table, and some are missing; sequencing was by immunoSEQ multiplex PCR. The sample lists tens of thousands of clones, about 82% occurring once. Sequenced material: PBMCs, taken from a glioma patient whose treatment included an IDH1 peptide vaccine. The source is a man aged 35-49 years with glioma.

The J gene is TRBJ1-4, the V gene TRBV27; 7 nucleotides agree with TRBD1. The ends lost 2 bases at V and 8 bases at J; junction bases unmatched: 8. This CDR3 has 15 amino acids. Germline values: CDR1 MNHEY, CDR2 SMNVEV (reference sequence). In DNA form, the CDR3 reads TGTGCCAGCAGTTTAAGAAGGGGGCAAAGGGAAAAACTGTTTTTT. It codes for CASSLRRGQREKLFF. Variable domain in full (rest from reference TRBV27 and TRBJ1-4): EAQVTQNPRYLITVTGKKLTVTCSQNMNHEYMSWYRQDPGLGLRQIYYSMNVEVTDKGDVPEGYKVSRKEKRNFPLILESPSPNQTSLYFCASSLRRGQREKLFFGSGTQLSVL.

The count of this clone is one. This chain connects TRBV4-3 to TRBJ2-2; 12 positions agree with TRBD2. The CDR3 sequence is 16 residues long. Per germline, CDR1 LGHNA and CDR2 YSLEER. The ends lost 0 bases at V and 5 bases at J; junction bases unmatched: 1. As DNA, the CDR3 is TGCGCCAGCAGCCAAGACCTAGCGGGAGGGACCGGGGAGCTGTTTTTT. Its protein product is CASSQDLAGGTGELFF.

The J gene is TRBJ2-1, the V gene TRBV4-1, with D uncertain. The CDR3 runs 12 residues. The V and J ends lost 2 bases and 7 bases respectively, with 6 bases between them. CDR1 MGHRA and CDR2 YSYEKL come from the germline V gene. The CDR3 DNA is TGCGCCAGCAGCCAACATAGAAATGAGCAGTTCTTC. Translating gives CASSQHRNEQFF.

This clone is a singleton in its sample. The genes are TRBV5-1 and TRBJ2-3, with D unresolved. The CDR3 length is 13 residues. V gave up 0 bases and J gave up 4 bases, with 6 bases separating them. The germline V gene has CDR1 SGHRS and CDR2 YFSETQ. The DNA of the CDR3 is TGCGCCAGCAGCTTGGAAGACTCAGATACGCAGTATTTT. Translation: CASSLEDSDTQYF. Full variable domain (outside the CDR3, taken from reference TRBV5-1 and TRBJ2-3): KAGVTQTPRYLIKTRGQQVTLSCSPISGHRSVSWYQQTPGQGLQFLFEYFSETQRNKGNFPGRFSGRQFSNSRSEMNVSTLELGDSALYLCASSLEDSDTQYFGPGTRLTVL.

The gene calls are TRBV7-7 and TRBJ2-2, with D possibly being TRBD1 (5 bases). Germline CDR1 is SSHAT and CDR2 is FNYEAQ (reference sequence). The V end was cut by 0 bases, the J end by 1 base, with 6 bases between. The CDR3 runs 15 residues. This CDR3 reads CASSLAQGNTGELFF. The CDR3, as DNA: TGTGCCAGCAGCTTAGCGCAGGGGAACACCGGGGAGCTGTTTTTT.

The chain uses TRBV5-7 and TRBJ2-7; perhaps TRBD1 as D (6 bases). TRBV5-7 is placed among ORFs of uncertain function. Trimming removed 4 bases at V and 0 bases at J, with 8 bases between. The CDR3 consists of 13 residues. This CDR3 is CASSKTGSYEQYV. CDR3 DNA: TGTGCCAGCAGCAAGACAGGCTCCTACGAGCAGTACGTC.

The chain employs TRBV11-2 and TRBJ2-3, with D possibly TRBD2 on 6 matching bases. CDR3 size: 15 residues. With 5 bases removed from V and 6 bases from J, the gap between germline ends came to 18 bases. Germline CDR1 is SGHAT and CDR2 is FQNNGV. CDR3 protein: CASSQEGGFGDTQYF. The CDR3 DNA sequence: TGTGCCAGCAGCCAGGAGGGCGGCTTCGGTGATACGCAGTATTTT. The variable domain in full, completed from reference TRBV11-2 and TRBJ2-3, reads EAGVAQSPRYKIIEKRQSVAFWCNPISGHATLYWYQQILGQGPKLLIQFQNNGVVDDSQLPKDRFSAERLKGVDSTLKIQPAKLEDSAVYLCASSQEGGFGDTQYFGPGTRLTVL.

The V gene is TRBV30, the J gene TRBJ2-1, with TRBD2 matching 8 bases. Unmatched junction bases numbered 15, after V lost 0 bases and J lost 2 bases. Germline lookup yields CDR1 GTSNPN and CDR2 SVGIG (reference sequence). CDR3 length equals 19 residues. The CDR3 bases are TGTGCCTGGAGTGTCCCAACTATCTATAGCGGGGCCACCTACAATGAGCAGTTCTTC. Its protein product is CAWSVPTIYSGATYNEQFF.

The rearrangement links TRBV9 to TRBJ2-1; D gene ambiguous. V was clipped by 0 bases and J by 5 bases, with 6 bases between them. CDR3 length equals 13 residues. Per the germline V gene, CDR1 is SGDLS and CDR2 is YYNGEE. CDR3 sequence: CASSVGPDNEQFF. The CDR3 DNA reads TGTGCCAGCAGCGTAGGGCCGGACAATGAGCAGTTCTTC.

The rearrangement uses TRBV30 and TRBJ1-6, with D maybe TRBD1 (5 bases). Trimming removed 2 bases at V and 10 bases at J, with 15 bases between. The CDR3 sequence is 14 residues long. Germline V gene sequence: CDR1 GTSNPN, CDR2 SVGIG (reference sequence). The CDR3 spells CAWSYGAGSSPLHF. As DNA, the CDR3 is TGTGCCTGGAGTTATGGTGCAGGGAGCTCACCCCTCCACTTT.

CDR3 sequence: CASATWQGLYEQYF. The CDR3 DNA is TGTGCCAGCGCGACTTGGCAGGGGTTGTACGAGCAGTACTTC. The rearrangement links TRBV14 to TRBJ2-7; maybe TRBD1 (6 bases). The CDR3 spans 14 residues. Trimming stripped 8 bases from V and 4 bases from J, with 18 bases between. The germline gives CDR1 SGHDN, CDR2 FVKESK. Using reference TRBV14 and TRBJ2-7 for the parts outside the CDR3, the full variable domain is EAGVTQFPSHSVIEKGQTVTLRCDPISGHDNLYWYRRVMGKEIKFLLHFVKESKQDESGMPNNRFLAERTGGTYSTLKVQPAELEDSGVYFCASATWQGLYEQYFGPGTRLTVT.

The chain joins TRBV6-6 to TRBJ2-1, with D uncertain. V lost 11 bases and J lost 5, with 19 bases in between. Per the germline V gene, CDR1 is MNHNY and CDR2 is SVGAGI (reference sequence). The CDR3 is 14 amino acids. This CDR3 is CASSRWSQNNEQFF. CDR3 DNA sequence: TGTGCCTCCTCCCGCTGGTCCCAGAACAATGAGCAGTTCTTC.